Below, 22 T cell receptor beta chains from the same sample are listed, as sequenced in a study of blood T cell repertoires in COVID-19 (dated by TCRdb to about 2020). Receptor amplification or capture employed the immunoSEQ multiplex PCR assay. This is the immuneACCESS table as TCRdb keeps it, with only in-frame sequences that have V and J called. A part of the clones is gone; compared with another copy, unresolved V genes explain less than half, and the rest is unexplained. The sample table shows fewer than 85,000 clones, and 70% to 85% are seen once. The top ten clones comprise roughly 4% of the sample. Sequenced: peripheral blood. The receptors stem from a woman in her fifties or sixties with acute or convalescent COVID-19.

This chain uses TRBV25-1 with TRBJ1-1; TRBD1 aligns across 7 bases. Germline-derived CDR1 and CDR2 are MGHDK and SYGVNS. The CDR3 consists of 14 residues. Trimming took 5 bases from V and 10 from J; bases not matched to a gene: 13. This CDR3 reads CASSSRGTAVGAFF. CDR3 nucleotides: TGTGCCAGCAGTTCCCGGGGGACAGCCGTTGGAGCTTTCTTT.

The table lists this clone with a few counts. This chain uses TRBV16 with TRBJ2-7; 11 nucleotides line up with TRBD1. The CDR3 length is 16 residues. Germline values: CDR1 KGHSY, CDR2 FQNENV. J gave up 3 bases and V 2 bases, and 6 bases lay outside the gene matches. The CDR3 nucleotides are TGTGCCAGCAGCCAAACGATCGGGACAGGGGGCTACGAGCAGTACTTC. Its translation is CASSQTIGTGGYEQYF.

In DNA, the CDR3 is TGTGCCAGCAGCTTTGAGGGGGCAACTAATGAAAAACTGTTTTTT. Translating it yields CASSFEGATNEKLFF. The V call is TRBV7-9, the J call TRBJ1-4; D might be TRBD1 (6 bases). The CDR3 loop spans 15 amino acids. V was pared by 3 bases and J by 0 bases, with 8 bases between. Germline assignment: CDR1 SEHNR and CDR2 FQNEAQ (reference sequence).

The V and J genes are TRBV20-1 and TRBJ1-1; TRBD1 agrees at 8 bases. The CDR3 has 11 residues. The J segment lost 7 bases and the V segment lost 8 bases, leaving 6 bases of the junction unmatched. Germline V gene lookup returns CDR1 DFQATT and CDR2 SNEGSKA (reference sequence). The CDR3: CSYRGENEAFF. The CDR3 coding sequence is TGCAGTTACAGGGGGGAAAATGAAGCTTTCTTT.

V gene TRBV7-8 combines with J gene TRBJ2-5, with 8 positions matching TRBD2. After removal of 3 bases from V and 1 base from J, the junction contained 7 bases not matched to a gene. This CDR3 spans 16 amino acids. CDR1 is SGHVS, CDR2 FQNEAQ, per germline. The CDR3 DNA follows: TGTGCCAGCAGCTTGCGGGGGGCACCTGGCCAAGAGACCCAGTACTTC. It yields the protein CASSLRGAPGQETQYF.

The chain links TRBV6-1 to TRBJ1-1; tentatively, D is TRBD1 (5 bases). The CDR3 is 14 residues long. The germline V gene has CDR1 MNHNS and CDR2 SASEGT. Trimming pared 3 bases from V and 0 bases from J, leaving 8 bases between. CDR3 sequence: CASSERGMNTEAFF. The CDR3 DNA is TGTGCCAGCAGTGAGCGGGGGATGAACACTGAAGCTTTCTTT.

The chain uses TRBV7-2 and TRBJ1-2; D remains ambiguous. The V gene lost 0 bases and the J gene lost 5 bases, with 16 bases spanning the gap. Per germline, CDR1 SGHTA and CDR2 FQGNSA. CDR3 length equals 16 residues. The CDR3 region is CASSLALGPPGYGYTF. The DNA of the CDR3 is TGTGCCAGCAGCTTAGCCCTCGGTCCGCCGGGGTATGGCTACACCTTC.

The V gene is TRBV19, the J gene TRBJ1-4; D perhaps matches TRBD1 (5 bases). Looked up from germline, CDR1 is LNHDA and CDR2 is SQIVND (reference sequence). The CDR3 loop spans 15 amino acids. V was clipped by 6 bases and J by 5 bases, with 16 bases between them. The CDR3 DNA is TGTGCCAGTAGCACCACGGGACTAAGAAATGAAAAACTGTTTTTT. Translating gives CASSTTGLRNEKLFF.

The chain combines TRBV20-1 with TRBJ1-2; TRBD1 matches at 7 bases. With V trimmed by 3 bases and J by 2 bases, 6 bases remained unmatched. The CDR3 runs to 14 residues. The germline V gene has CDR1 DFQATT and CDR2 SNEGSKA (reference sequence). CDR3 loop: CSASDEGANYGYTF. The CDR3 region has the DNA TGCAGTGCTAGTGACGAGGGGGCAAACTATGGCTACACCTTC.

J is TRBJ1-2 and V is TRBV5-1; TRBD1 aligns across 9 bases. The CDR3 covers 13 residues. J gave up 8 bases and V 4 bases, and 6 bases lay outside the gene matches. From germline, CDR1 is SGHRS and CDR2 YFSETQ. This CDR3 reads CASSAWTGEGYTF. In DNA, the CDR3 is TGCGCCAGCAGCGCCTGGACAGGGGAAGGCTACACCTTC.

The chain couples TRBV7-2 to TRBJ2-1; no definite D call. CDR3 length equals 12 residues. CDR1 is SGHTA, CDR2 FQGNSA, per germline. V was shortened by 3 bases and J by 12 bases, with 12 bases between the two germline ends. CDR3 sequence: CASSFSRSRQFF. CDR3 nucleotides: TGTGCCAGCAGCTTTTCCAGGTCAAGGCAGTTCTTC.

A few counts support this clone. This chain connects TRBV5-6 to TRBJ2-5; 8 bases align to TRBD1. The CDR3 spans 13 residues. V dropped 4 bases and J dropped 5; count of bases not matched to a gene: 4. CDR1 and CDR2 from the germline V gene are SGHDT and YYEEEE. This CDR3 is CASSLRTGETQYF. The CDR3 nucleotides are TGTGCCAGCAGCCTGCGGACAGGGGAGACCCAGTACTTC.

This sequence joins TRBV10-3 and TRBJ1-6; possible D gene TRBD1, 6 bases. Per germline, CDR1 ENHRY and CDR2 SYGVKD. V was cut by 3 bases and J by 4 bases, with 7 bases left in between. CDR3 size: 14 residues. The CDR3 protein is CAISDRGYNSPLHF. The DNA of the CDR3 is TGTGCCATCAGTGATAGGGGGTATAATTCACCCCTCCACTTT.

This clone appeared a single time. The chain carries TRBV10-3 and TRBJ2-5, with TRBD2 matching over 7 bases. This CDR3 has 14 amino acids. V shed 5 bases and J 0 bases; nucleotides not matched to a gene: 3. Germline assignment: CDR1 ENHRY and CDR2 SYGVKD. CDR3 amino acids: CAISQGLNQETQYF. The CDR3 nucleotides read TGTGCCATCAGTCAGGGACTAAACCAAGAGACCCAGTACTTC.

This rearrangement joins TRBV28 to TRBJ1-1; D ambiguous. The CDR3 length is 14 residues. From germline, CDR1 is MDHEN and CDR2 SYDVKM. The V gene lost 6 bases and the J gene lost 0 bases, with 11 bases spanning the gap. This CDR3 is CASSPYRLNTEAFF. As DNA, the CDR3 is TGTGCCAGCAGCCCATACAGATTGAACACTGAAGCTTTCTTT.

The chain is built from TRBV25-1 and TRBJ1-3; a possible D gene is TRBD1 (5 bases). Germline values: CDR1 MGHDK, CDR2 SYGVNS. The germline V and J ends were trimmed by 6 bases and 5 bases, with 11 bases remaining between them. This CDR3 is built from 13 residues. CDR3 protein: CASRQGGRNTIYF. The DNA for the CDR3 is TGTGCCAGCAGGCAGGGCGGTAGAAACACCATATATTTT.

This rearrangement joins TRBV5-1 to TRBJ2-7; the D gene is possibly TRBD1 (6 bases). This CDR3 region has 13 residues. In germline, CDR1 is SGHRS, CDR2 YFSETQ. The V gene lost 4 bases and the J gene lost 3 bases, with 11 bases spanning the gap. CDR3 protein: CASSLNRVYEQYF. CDR3 nucleotide sequence: TGCGCCAGCAGCCTGAACAGGGTCTACGAGCAGTACTTC. The entire variable domain, with the rest obtained from reference TRBV5-1 and TRBJ2-7, is as follows: KAGVTQTPRYLIKTRGQQVTLSCSPISGHRSVSWYQQTPGQGLQFLFEYFSETQRNKGNFPGRFSGRQFSNSRSEMNVSTLELGDSALYLCASSLNRVYEQYFGPGTRLTVT.

The chain is built from TRBV14 and TRBJ2-1; D ambiguous. V gave up 0 bases and J gave up 10 bases, with 13 bases separating them. In germline, CDR1 is SGHDN, CDR2 FVKESK. This CDR3 comprises 14 residues. The DNA for the CDR3 is TGTGCCAGCAGCCAAGATATCGAACCTCGGGAGCAGTTCTTC. This codes for CASSQDIEPREQFF.

As DNA, the CDR3 is TGCAGCGTGGGACAGGTTTTGAACACTGAAGCTTTCTTT. Its protein product is CSVGQVLNTEAFF. The V gene is TRBV29-1, the J gene TRBJ1-1, with TRBD1 identical over 8 bases. The CDR3 totals 13 residues. Germline V CDR1 and CDR2: SQVTM, ANQGSEA. The V segment lost 6 bases and the J segment 0 bases; nucleotides outside the gene matches: 3.

The gene calls are TRBV4-2 and TRBJ1-1, with no clear D. Deletions cut 0 bases from V and 1 base from J, with 9 bases between. The CDR3 extends over 15 amino acids. Germline CDR1 LGHNA, CDR2 YNFKEQ. For the CDR3, the DNA is TGTGCCAGCAGCCAAGACGGAGCAGAGAACACTGAAGCTTTCTTT. It yields the protein CASSQDGAENTEAFF.

This rearrangement joins TRBV21-1 to TRBJ2-1; TRBD2 reflects the table's D call only, with no check against the DNA. TRBV21-1 is listed as a pseudogene. CDR3 size: 14 residues. This CDR3 reads CASNRLADYNEQFF. In DNA form, the CDR3 reads TGTGCCAGCAACCGGCTAGCGGATTACAATGAGCAGTTCTTC.

The chain joins TRBV5-4 to TRBJ2-5, with a weak D call TRBD2 (6 bases). Trimming shortened V by 4 bases and J by 2 bases, and 12 bases separated the two germline ends. Per the germline V gene, CDR1 is SGHNT and CDR2 is YYREEE (reference sequence). The CDR3 spans 14 residues. CDR3 sequence: CASSAPSVQETQYF. The CDR3 coding sequence is TGTGCCAGCAGCGCCCCTAGCGTTCAAGAGACCCAGTACTTC. The full variable domain, with the rest looked up from reference TRBV5-4 and TRBJ2-5, is ETGVTQSPTHLIKTRGQQVTLRCSSQSGHNTVSWYQQALGQGPQFIFQYYREEENGRGNFPPRFSGLQFPNYSSELNVNALELDDSALYLCASSAPSVQETQYFGPGTRLLVL.